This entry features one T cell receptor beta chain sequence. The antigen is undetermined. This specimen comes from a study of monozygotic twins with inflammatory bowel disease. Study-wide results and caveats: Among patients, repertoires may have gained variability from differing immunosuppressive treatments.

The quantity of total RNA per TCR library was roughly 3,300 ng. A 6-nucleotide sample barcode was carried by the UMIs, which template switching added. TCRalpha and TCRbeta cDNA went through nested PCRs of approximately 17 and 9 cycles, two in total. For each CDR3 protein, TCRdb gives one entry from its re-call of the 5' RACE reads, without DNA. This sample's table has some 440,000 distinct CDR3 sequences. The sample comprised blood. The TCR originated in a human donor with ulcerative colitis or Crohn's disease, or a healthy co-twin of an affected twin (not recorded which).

CDR3 protein: CASKGGDNTEAFF. The chain carries TRBV25-1 and TRBJ1-1. The CDR3 runs to 13 residues. Germline V gene data show CDR1 as MGHDK and CDR2 as SYGVNS. The full variable domain, rest sourced from reference TRBV25-1 and TRBJ1-1, is EADIYQTPRYLVIGTGKKITLECSQTMGHDKMYWYQQDPGMELHLIHYSYGVNSTEKGDLSSESTVSRIRTEHFPLTLESARPSHTSQYLCASKGGDNTEAFFGQGTRLTVV.